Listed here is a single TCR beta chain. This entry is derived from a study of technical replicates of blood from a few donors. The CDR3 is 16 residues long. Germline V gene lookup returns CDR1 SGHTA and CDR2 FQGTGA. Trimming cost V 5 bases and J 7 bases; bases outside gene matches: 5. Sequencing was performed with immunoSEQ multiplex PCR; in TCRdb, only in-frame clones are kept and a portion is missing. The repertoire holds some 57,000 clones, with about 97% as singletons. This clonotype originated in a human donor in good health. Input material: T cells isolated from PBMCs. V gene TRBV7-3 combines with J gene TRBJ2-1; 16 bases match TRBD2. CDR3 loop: CASSPMGLAGGNEQFF. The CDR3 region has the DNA TGTGCCAGCAGCCCTATGGGACTAGCGGGAGGGAATGAGCAGTTCTTC.